One T cell receptor (beta chain) is described in this entry. This entry belongs to a study of patients and donors after allogeneic stem cell transplantation. The CDR3 has 13 residues. CDR1 is MNHEY, CDR2 SVGEGT, per germline. V shed 2 bases and J shed 3 bases, with 7 bases lying between them. In TCRdb, the RT-PCR reads were re-called with MiXCR into one record per CDR3 protein. The data hold 900,000 to 1,000,000 distinct CDR3 sequences, with approximately 19% observed a single time. The rearrangement uses TRBV6-2 or TRBV6-3 and TRBJ2-5, with D possibly matching TRBD2 (5 bases). The receptor was derived from a human donor who was either an allogeneic HSCT recipient or a stem cell or donor lymphocyte infusion donor (not recorded which). It is not recorded whose cells these are; they may come from a transplant donor. The source material was blood, either unsorted or a sorted T cell fraction (not recorded which). The CDR3 bases are TGTGCCAGCAGTTACCAAGCGGAAGAGACCCAGTACTTC. This codes for CASSYQAEETQYF.